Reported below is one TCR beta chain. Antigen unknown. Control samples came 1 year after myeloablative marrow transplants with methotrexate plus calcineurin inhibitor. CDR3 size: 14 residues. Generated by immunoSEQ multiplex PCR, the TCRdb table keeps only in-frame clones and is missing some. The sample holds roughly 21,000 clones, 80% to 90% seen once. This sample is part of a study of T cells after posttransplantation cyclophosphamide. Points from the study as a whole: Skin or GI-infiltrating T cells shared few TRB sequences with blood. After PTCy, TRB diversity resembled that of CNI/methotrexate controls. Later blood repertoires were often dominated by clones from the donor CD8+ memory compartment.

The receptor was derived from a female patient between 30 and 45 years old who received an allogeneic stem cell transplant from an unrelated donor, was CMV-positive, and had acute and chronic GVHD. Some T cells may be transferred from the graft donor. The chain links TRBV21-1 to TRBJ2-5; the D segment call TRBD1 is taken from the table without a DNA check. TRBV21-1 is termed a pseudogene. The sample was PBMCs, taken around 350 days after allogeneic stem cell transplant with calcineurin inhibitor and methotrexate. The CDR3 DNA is TGTGCCAGCAGCAGGGACAGGGGATTGGAGACCCAGTACTTC. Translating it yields CASSRDRGLETQYF.